This T cell receptor beta chain stems from a study of T cell responses to AZD1222 COVID-19 vaccine (dated by TCRdb to the early 2020s). At the level of the whole study: AZD1222 recipients with second doses at about 4 weeks or about 12 weeks were pooled, because spike-specific TCR depth and breadth did not differ between schedules. Trial participants were enrolled into age subgroups of 18-55, 56-69 and 70-plus years, which contained approximately 150, 28 and 58 TCR-sequenced participants, respectively. A total of more than 230 trial participants underwent TCR sequencing, of whom 200 to 220 received two doses of AZD1222 and some 25 received two doses of the MenACWY control vaccine. Paper-wide results and their limitations: Participants were mostly white British, with more females than males. The authors suggested clonal diversity may have been underestimated. No day 14 peak-response samples were available, so repertoires were characterized only after the peak T cell response. Vaccine-associated CD4 TCRs spanned the whole spike protein, with dominant responses in regions 160-218 and 743-854. Reportedly, close to half of the unique spike-specific TCRs recognized epitopes lying outside the regions that are mutated in the B.1.351 and B.1.1.7 variants. Spike-specific TCR breadth and depth rose significantly after two AZD1222 doses compared with day 0 and with MenACWY recipients. Conclusions about previously exposed vaccinees were limited because only a handful of AZD1222 recipients were SARS-CoV-2 seropositive at baseline. In the small 56-69-year group, the increase in depth fell short of significance, most likely because of low power.

According to the study, the label for this sample's time point signals: baseline before first vaccination. Vaccinee samples were obtained from the UK trials COV001 and COV002, which included a single-blind randomized controlled phase 2/3 trial of AZD1222 (ChAdOx1 nCoV-19) in healthy adults. For TCRbeta chain sequencing, PBMC samples from trial participants were taken at day 0 and at day 28 after the second dose. This clone was detected a few times. Its antigen is still unknown. Base quality data are lacking; no much larger clone is found one base away. The CDR3 regions of human TCRbeta chains were analyzed by immunosequencing. The paper's processing steps were these. TCRs in the repertoires were compared against a reference library of SARS-CoV-2-specific TCRs that had been generated with the MIRA antigen-specificity platform. Breadth was defined as the fraction of unique TCRs that were SARS-CoV-2-associated, and depth was defined as the fraction of total T cells that were SARS-CoV-2-associated. Each spike-specific TCR was assigned to its reactive spike region and to a CD4 or CD8 class using the MIRA data. Log10-transformed breadth and depth values were compared by one-way ANOVA with Sidak's multiple comparisons tests. TCRdb took this table from immuneACCESS and kept in-frame rearrangements with V and J called. Such tables lack part of the clones; where checked against another copy, unresolved V genes explain under half of the gap, and the rest is unexplained. That table furnishes V, J and clone size, whereas the DNA furnished D and trimming. Here the sample has fewer than 200,000 clones; approximately 90% occur a single time. The ten largest make up under 8% of the sample.

The CDR3 goes from the cysteine to the phenylalanine over 15 residues. Only the CDR3 part of the read is kept: 45 bases, read in frame from the first base. The junction shows trimming of 0 bases on V and 6 bases on J, and the gene matches do not reach 8 bases of it. The germline V gene supplies CDR1 MNHEY and CDR2 SVGAGI. The chain links TRBV6-5 with TRBJ2-7; TRBD1 matches 7 bases in the middle. This specimen consisted of peripheral blood, obtained on day 0 of AZD1222 vaccination. This TCR derives from an adult in good health. The sequence in DNA is TGTGCCAGCAGTTACTCGAGAACAGGGGATACCGAGCAGTACTTC. The resulting protein is CASSYSRTGDTEQYF.